A selection of T cell receptor beta chains follows, all from one sample in a study of OX40 agonist ivuxolimab in advanced cancers. The table came from immunoSEQ multiplex PCR; TCRdb's copy has only in-frame clones and leaves some out. The repertoire consists of some 44,000 clones, with 85% to 90% occurring once and the leading ten covering around 4.6%. This specimen was CD4+ or CD8+ T cells sorted from blood, taken in a trial of the OX40 agonist ivuxolimab. The receptors were sampled from an adult with an advanced solid tumor such as melanoma, head and neck, liver or kidney cancer. CDR3s include the opening cysteine and the closing phenylalanine or tryptophan. The order of the fields is CDR3 length, V gene, D gene, J gene, CDR3 DNA, CDR3 protein. D genes are given only for firm matches.

len: 14; v_gene: TRBV19; d_gene: NA; j_gene: TRBJ2-5; CDR3nt: TGTGCCAGTAGTCCCGGTGGTGGGGATGGGACCCAGTACTTC; CDR3aa: CASSPGGGDGTQYF
len: 15; v_gene: TRBV7-2; d_gene: TRBD1; j_gene: TRBJ2-1; CDR3nt: TGTGCCAGCAGCCTTCAGGGGGTGACCTACAATGAGCAGTTCTTC; CDR3aa: CASSLQGVTYNEQFF
len: 15; v_gene: TRBV11-2; d_gene: NA; j_gene: TRBJ2-2; CDR3nt: TGTGCCAGCAGCTTAGTAGGGGCGTTTGGCGGGGAGCTGTTTTTT; CDR3aa: CASSLVGAFGGELFF
len: 12; v_gene: TRBV6-6; d_gene: NA; j_gene: TRBJ2-5; CDR3nt: TGTGCCAGCTCGCGGGCCGTAGAGACCCAGTACTTC; CDR3aa: CASSRAVETQYF
len: 13; v_gene: TRBV6-6; d_gene: TRBD1; j_gene: TRBJ2-3; CDR3nt: TGTGCCAGCAGTTACCCCGACAGGGTAACGCAGTATTTT; CDR3aa: CASSYPDRVTQYF
len: 16; v_gene: TRBV29-1; d_gene: NA; j_gene: TRBJ2-2; CDR3nt: TGCAGCGTTGGGGGGGCGAGGGGGGTAAACACCGGGGAGCTGTTTTTT; CDR3aa: CSVGGARGVNTGELFF
len: 14; v_gene: TRBV5-1; d_gene: NA; j_gene: TRBJ2-2; CDR3nt: TGCGCCAGCAGCTTACAGGGTAACACCGGGGAGCTGTTTTTT; CDR3aa: CASSLQGNTGELFF
len: 15; v_gene: TRBV6-1; d_gene: NA; j_gene: TRBJ1-3; CDR3nt: TGTGCCAGCAGTGATCTCGGGTCACCCGGAAACACCATATATTTT; CDR3aa: CASSDLGSPGNTIYF
len: 11; v_gene: TRBV6-6; d_gene: NA; j_gene: TRBJ1-2; CDR3nt: TGTGCCAGCAGTTACGAGGGGGGCTACACCTTC; CDR3aa: CASSYEGGYTF
len: 14; v_gene: TRBV10-1; d_gene: TRBD2; j_gene: TRBJ2-7; CDR3nt: TGCGCCAGCAGTGAGAATAGCGGGAGTTCCGAGCAGTACTTC; CDR3aa: CASSENSGSSEQYF
len: 15; v_gene: TRBV7-2; d_gene: TRBD2; j_gene: TRBJ2-3; CDR3nt: TGTGCCAGCAGCTTACTAGCGGGAGATCGGGATACGCAGTATTTT; CDR3aa: CASSLLAGDRDTQYF
len: 11; v_gene: TRBV18; d_gene: NA; j_gene: TRBJ2-2; CDR3nt: TGTGCCAGCTCAGGTACCGGGGAGCTGTTTTTT; CDR3aa: CASSGTGELFF
len: 14; v_gene: TRBV30; d_gene: TRBD1; j_gene: TRBJ2-5; CDR3nt: TGTGCCTGGAGCGGACAGGACCCATCGGAGACCCAGTACTTC; CDR3aa: CAWSGQDPSETQYF
len: 15; v_gene: TRBV4-2; d_gene: NA; j_gene: TRBJ2-1; CDR3nt: TGTGCCAGCAGCTCCTTACGCGGCGAATCCAATGAGCAGTTCTTC; CDR3aa: CASSSLRGESNEQFF
len: 16; v_gene: TRBV5-1; d_gene: NA; j_gene: TRBJ1-4; CDR3nt: TGCGCCAGCAGCTTTCGGGGGGGCGCAGGTAATGAAAAACTGTTTTTT; CDR3aa: CASSFRGGAGNEKLFF
len: 13; v_gene: TRBV18; d_gene: NA; j_gene: TRBJ2-3; CDR3nt: TGTGCCAGCTCACCACGAGAGGCAGATACGCAGTATTTT; CDR3aa: CASSPREADTQYF